A single T cell receptor beta chain is shown here with its context. Recruits, aged roughly 18 to 100 years, lived in 24 US areas. The study assigned cohorts using participant-reported clinical history. This CDR3 is built from 12 residues. The V end was cut by 3 bases, the J end by 8 bases, with 7 bases between. Germline lookup yields CDR1 LGHDT and CDR2 YNNKEL (reference sequence). This specimen comes from a study of blood T cell repertoires in COVID-19. The wider study: From the United States, Italy and Spain came samples of acute and convalescent COVID-19.

Per the original data handling: Nucleated cell number was recorded as an estimate derived from reference gene primer amplification. Clones were read by immunoSEQ multiplex PCR, and TCRdb kept only the in-frame ones, dropping some. D and trimming were read from the DNA, whereas the V and J calls and clone size are those reported in that table. This table holds about 320,000 clones, approximately 90% found once. This sequence was found in a woman in her late teens or twenties who had recovered from COVID-19. The rearrangement uses TRBV3-1 (or the pseudogene TRBV3-2) and TRBJ1-4, with unresolved D. The source material was PBMCs or T cells enriched from blood (not recorded which). The CDR3 spells CASSHRREKLFF. CDR3 nucleotides: TGTGCCAGCAGCCATCGTCGGGAAAAACTGTTTTTT.